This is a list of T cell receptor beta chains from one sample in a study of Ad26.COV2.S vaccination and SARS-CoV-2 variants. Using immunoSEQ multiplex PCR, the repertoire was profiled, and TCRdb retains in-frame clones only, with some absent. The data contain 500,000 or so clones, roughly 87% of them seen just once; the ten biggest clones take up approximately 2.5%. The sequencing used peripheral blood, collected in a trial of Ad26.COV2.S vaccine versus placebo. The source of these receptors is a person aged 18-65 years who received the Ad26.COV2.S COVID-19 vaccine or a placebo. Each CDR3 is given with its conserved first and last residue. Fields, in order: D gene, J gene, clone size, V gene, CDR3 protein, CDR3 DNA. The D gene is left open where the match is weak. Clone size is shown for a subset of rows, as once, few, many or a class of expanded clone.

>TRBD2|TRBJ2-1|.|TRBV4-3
CASSQVVRTSGTNEQFF
TGCGCCAGCAGCCAAGTTGTTCGGACTAGCGGAACGAATGAGCAGTTCTTC
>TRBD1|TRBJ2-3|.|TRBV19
CASSIDRGRDTDTQYF
TGTGCCAGTAGTATCGACAGGGGTAGGGACACAGATACGCAGTATTTT
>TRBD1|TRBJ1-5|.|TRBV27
CASSPRTGNGQPQHF
TGTGCCAGCAGTCCACGGACAGGCAACGGGCAGCCCCAGCATTTT
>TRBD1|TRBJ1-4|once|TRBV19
CASSRGLPGQGDEKLFF
TGTGCCAGTAGCCGCGGCCTCCCGGGACAGGGGGATGAAAAACTGTTTTTT
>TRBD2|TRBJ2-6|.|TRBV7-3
CASTPGGGANVLTF
TGTGCCAGCACCCCGGGGGGTGGGGCCAACGTCCTGACTTTC
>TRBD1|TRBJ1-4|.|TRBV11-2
CASSANTGAWGEKLFF
TGTGCCAGCAGCGCTAATACAGGGGCTTGGGGTGAAAAACTGTTTTTT
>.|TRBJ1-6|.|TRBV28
CASSFPQYNSPLHF
TGTGCCAGCAGTTTCCCCCAGTATAATTCACCCCTCCACTTT
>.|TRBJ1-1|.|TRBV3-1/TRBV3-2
CASSQEGVSAMGAFF
TGTGCCAGCAGCCAAGAGGGGGTTTCCGCGATGGGAGCTTTCTTT
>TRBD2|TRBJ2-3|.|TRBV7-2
CASSPWTSGTDTQYF
TGTGCCAGCAGCCCGTGGACTAGCGGCACAGATACGCAGTATTTT
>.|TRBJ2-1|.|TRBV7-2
CASSLISGTNYNEQFF
TGTGCCAGCAGCTTAATTTCCGGGACAAACTACAATGAGCAGTTCTTC
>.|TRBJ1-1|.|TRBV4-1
CASSQLPGQNTEAFF
TGCGCCAGCAGCCAACTCCCGGGACAGAACACTGAAGCTTTCTTT
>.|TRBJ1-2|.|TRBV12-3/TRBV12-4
CASSGSQRGYTF
TGTGCCAGCAGTGGGTCCCAACGCGGCTACACCTTC
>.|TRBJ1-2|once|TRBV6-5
CASTDSSYGYTF
TGTGCCAGCACGGACAGCAGCTATGGCTACACCTTC
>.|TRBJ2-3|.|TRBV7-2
CASSLSWGTDTQYF
TGTGCCAGCAGCTTAAGTTGGGGCACAGATACGCAGTATTTT
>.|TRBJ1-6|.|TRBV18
CASSNPDWYNSPLHF
TGTGCCAGCTCAAACCCCGACTGGTATAATTCACCCCTCCACTTT
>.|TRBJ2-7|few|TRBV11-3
CASSPSGETYEQYF
TGTGCCAGCAGCCCATCAGGTGAGACCTACGAGCAGTACTTC
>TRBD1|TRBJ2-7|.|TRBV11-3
CASSLEFPGTGGSYEQYF
TGTGCCAGCAGCTTAGAATTCCCGGGGACAGGGGGTTCCTACGAGCAGTACTTC
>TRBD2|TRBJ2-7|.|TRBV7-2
CASSSILLAGDQYF
TGTGCCAGCAGCTCCATCCTCCTAGCGGGGGATCAGTACTTC
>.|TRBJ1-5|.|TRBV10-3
CAISGAPNQPQHF
TGTGCCATCAGTGGGGCCCCAAATCAGCCCCAGCATTTT
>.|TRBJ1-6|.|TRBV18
CASSQDSPLHF
TGTGCCAGCTCACAAGATTCACCCCTCCACTTT
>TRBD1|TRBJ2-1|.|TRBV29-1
CSGGQGYEQFF
TGCAGCGGGGGACAGGGATATGAGCAGTTCTTC
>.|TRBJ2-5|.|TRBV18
CASATSLQETQYF
TGTGCCAGCGCTACCTCCCTCCAAGAGACCCAGTACTTC
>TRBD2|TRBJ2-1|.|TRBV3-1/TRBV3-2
CASSQELAGTLYNEQFF
TGTGCCAGCAGCCAAGAACTAGCGGGGACCTTATACAATGAGCAGTTCTTC
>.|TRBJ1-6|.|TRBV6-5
CASSKDSYYNSPLHF
TGTGCCAGCAGTAAGGACAGCTACTATAATTCACCCCTCCACTTT
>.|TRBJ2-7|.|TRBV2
CASGPVTRTYEQYF
TGTGCCAGTGGGCCTGTGACTCGAACCTACGAGCAGTACTTC
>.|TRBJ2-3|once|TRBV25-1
CASSDTGVFPDTQYF
TGTGCCAGCAGTGATACGGGGGTATTTCCAGATACGCAGTATTTT
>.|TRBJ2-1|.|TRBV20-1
CSARDVNEQFF
TGCAGTGCTAGAGATGTAAATGAGCAGTTCTTC
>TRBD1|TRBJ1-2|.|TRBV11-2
CASSLIDRGYGYTF
TGTGCCAGCAGCTTGATCGACAGGGGCTATGGCTACACCTTC
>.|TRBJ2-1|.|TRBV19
CASSEPRLFYNEQFF
TGTGCCAGTAGTGAACCACGCCTTTTCTACAATGAGCAGTTCTTC
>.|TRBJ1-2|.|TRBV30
CAWDHFGNYGYTF
TGTGCCTGGGACCATTTTGGGAACTATGGCTACACCTTC
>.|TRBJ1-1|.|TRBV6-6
CASSYGHLNTEAFF
TGTGCCAGCAGTTACGGACACCTGAACACTGAAGCTTTCTTT
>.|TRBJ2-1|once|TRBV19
CASSIRGSWNEQFF
TGTGCCAGTAGTATTCGGGGGTCGTGGAATGAGCAGTTCTTC
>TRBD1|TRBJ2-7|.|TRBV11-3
CASSSGQGYYEQYF
TGTGCCAGCAGCTCCGGACAGGGCTACTACGAGCAGTACTTC
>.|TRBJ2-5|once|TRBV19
CASSPGRHAQETQYF
TGTGCCAGTAGTCCAGGGAGACATGCTCAAGAGACCCAGTACTTC
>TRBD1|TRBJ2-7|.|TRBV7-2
CASSFKRDSHYEQYF
TGTGCCAGCAGCTTTAAACGGGACAGCCACTACGAGCAGTACTTC
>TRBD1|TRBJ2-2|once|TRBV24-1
CATSSDRGTGELFF
TGTGCCACCAGTTCCGACAGGGGCACCGGGGAGCTGTTTTTT
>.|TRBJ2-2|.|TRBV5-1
CASSPTTANTGELFF
TGCGCCAGCAGCCCAACGACAGCGAACACCGGGGAGCTGTTTTTT
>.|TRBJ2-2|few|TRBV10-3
CAIRGKWNTGELFF
TGTGCCATCAGGGGGAAGTGGAACACCGGGGAGCTGTTTTTT
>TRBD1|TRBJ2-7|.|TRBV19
CASSRRWGQGVYEQYF
TGTGCCAGTAGTAGGCGTTGGGGACAGGGTGTCTACGAGCAGTACTTC
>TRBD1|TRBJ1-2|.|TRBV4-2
CASRRPGTVDGYTF
TGTGCCAGCAGACGACCTGGGACAGTTGATGGCTACACCTTC
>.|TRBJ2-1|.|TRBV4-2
CASSQERGSINEQFF
TGTGCCAGCAGCCAAGAAAGGGGTTCAATCAATGAGCAGTTCTTC
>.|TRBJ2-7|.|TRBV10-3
CAAGVSYEQYF
TGTGCCGCTGGGGTGTCGTACGAGCAGTACTTC
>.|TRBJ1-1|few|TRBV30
CAWSFTGRTEAFF
TGTGCCTGGAGTTTTACAGGTCGGACTGAAGCTTTCTTT
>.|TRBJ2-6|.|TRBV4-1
CVSSQDYTFSGANVLTF
TGCGTCAGCAGCCAAGATTATACTTTCTCTGGGGCCAACGTCCTGACTTTC
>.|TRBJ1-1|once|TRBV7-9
CASSEKGGRGGEAFF
TGTGCCAGCAGCGAGAAGGGGGGGCGCGGAGGTGAAGCTTTCTTT